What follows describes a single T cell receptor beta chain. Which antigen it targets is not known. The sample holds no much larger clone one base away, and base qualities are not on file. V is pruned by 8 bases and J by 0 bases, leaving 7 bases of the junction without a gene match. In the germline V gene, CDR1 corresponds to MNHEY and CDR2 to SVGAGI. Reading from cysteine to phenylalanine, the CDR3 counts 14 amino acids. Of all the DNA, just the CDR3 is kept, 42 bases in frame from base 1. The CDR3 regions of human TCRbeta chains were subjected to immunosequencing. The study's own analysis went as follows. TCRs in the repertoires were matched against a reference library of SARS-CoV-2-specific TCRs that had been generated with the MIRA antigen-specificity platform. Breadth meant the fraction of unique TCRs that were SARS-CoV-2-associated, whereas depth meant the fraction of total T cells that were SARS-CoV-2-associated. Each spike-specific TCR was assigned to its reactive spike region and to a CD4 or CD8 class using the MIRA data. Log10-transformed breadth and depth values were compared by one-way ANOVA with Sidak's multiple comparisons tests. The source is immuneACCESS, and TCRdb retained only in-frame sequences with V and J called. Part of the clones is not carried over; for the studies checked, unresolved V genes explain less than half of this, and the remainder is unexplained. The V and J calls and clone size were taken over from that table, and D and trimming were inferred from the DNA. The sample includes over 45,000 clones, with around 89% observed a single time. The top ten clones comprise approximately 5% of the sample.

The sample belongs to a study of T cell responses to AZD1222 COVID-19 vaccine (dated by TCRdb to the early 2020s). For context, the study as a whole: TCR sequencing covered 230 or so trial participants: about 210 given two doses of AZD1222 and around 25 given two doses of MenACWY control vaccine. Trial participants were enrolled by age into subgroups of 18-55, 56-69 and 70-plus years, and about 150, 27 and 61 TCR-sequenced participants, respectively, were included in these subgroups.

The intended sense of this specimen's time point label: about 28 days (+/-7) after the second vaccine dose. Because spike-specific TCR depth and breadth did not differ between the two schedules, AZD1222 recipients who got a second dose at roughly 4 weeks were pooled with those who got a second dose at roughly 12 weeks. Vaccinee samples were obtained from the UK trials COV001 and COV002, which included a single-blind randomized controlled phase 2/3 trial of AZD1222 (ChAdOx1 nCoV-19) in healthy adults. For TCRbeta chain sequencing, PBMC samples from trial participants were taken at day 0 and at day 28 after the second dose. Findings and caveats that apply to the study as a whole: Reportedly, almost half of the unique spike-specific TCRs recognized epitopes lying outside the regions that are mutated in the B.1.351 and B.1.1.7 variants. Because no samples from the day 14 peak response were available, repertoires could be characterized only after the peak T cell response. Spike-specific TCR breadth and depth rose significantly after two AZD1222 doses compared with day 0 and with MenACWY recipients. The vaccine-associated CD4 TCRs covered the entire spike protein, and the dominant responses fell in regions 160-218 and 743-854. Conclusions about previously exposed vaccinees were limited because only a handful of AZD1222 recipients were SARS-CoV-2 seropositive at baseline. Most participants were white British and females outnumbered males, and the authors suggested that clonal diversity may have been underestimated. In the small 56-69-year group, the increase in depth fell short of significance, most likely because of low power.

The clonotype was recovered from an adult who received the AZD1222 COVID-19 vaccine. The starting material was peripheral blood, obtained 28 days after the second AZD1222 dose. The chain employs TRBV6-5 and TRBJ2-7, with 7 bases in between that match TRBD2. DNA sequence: TGTGCCAGCCAACCGGGACTACACTCCTACGAGCAGTACTTC. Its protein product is CASQPGLHSYEQYF.